One sample yielded the 14 T cell receptor beta chains listed below, sequenced in a study of blood T cell repertoires in COVID-19. This table comes from immunoSEQ multiplex PCR, and its TCRdb copy is limited to in-frame clones, with some not included. The table has tens of thousands of clones, around 88% seen once; the top ten hold roughly 5.2%. The specimen was peripheral blood. The receptor source for this set is a human donor in a cohort sampled during active COVID-19.

J is TRBJ2-7 and V is TRBV27; tentatively, D is TRBD2 (7 bases). CDR1 MNHEY and CDR2 SMNVEV come from the germline V gene (reference sequence). CDR3 length equals 15 residues. Trimming stripped 3 bases from V and 2 bases from J, with 14 bases between. The CDR3 sequence: CASSFGGAVAYEQYF. The CDR3 coding sequence is TGTGCCAGCAGTTTTGGGGGGGCGGTAGCCTACGAGCAGTACTTC.

This clone showed up just once. V gene TRBV2 combines with J gene TRBJ1-1; 9 nucleotides agree with TRBD1. The V gene's germline CDR1 is SNHLY and CDR2 FYNNEI. The junction had 9 bases not matched to a gene; V was cut back by 2 bases and J by 11 bases. This CDR3 is built from 14 residues. The CDR3 DNA reads TGTGCCAGCAGTGAAACAGGGGGCGACTATAGGGCTTTCTTT. Translated, it gives CASSETGGDYRAFF.

The chain is built from TRBV4-1 and TRBJ2-7; D is possibly TRBD2 (5 bases). The CDR3 sequence is 16 residues long. Germline V gene sequence: CDR1 MGHRA, CDR2 YSYEKL. V was clipped by 0 bases and J by 1 base, with 13 bases between them. The CDR3 loop reads CASSQEVGVRSYEQYF. CDR3 nucleotide sequence: TGCGCCAGCAGCCAAGAGGTCGGGGTGAGGTCCTACGAGCAGTACTTC.

The V call is TRBV7-2, the J call TRBJ2-3; TRBD2 matches at 12 bases. This CDR3 spans 19 amino acids. Germline V gives CDR1 SGHTA, CDR2 FQGNSA. Trimming cost V 5 bases and J 5 bases; bases outside gene matches: 17. DNA of the CDR3: TGTGCCAGCAGCCTCCGACTAGCGGGGGAACGGAGGACGGGAGATACGCAGTATTTT. Translated, it gives CASSLRLAGERRTGDTQYF.

The V and J genes are TRBV29-1 and TRBJ2-7; perhaps TRBD2 as D (6 bases). CDR3 length: 12 amino acids. The germline V gene has CDR1 SQVTM and CDR2 ANQGSEA. V lost 8 bases to trimming and J lost 7 bases, with 18 bases between them. The CDR3 region is CSRSLIGGEQYF. The CDR3 coding sequence is TGCAGCCGATCCCTGATCGGGGGAGAGCAGTACTTC.

This clone is a singleton in its sample. The chain links TRBV6-5 to TRBJ2-1, with TRBD1 as a possible D gene (5 bases). The CDR3 spans 11 residues. From germline, CDR1 is MNHEY and CDR2 SVGAGI. V gave up 6 bases and J gave up 8 bases, with 8 bases separating them. The CDR3 nucleotides are TGTGCCAGCAGAGGGGCCGATGAGCAGTTCTTC. Protein product: CASRGADEQFF.

This sequence joins TRBV3-1 (or the pseudogene TRBV3-2) and TRBJ2-7; 9 bases map to TRBD1. This CDR3 has 15 amino acids. The germline CDR1 and CDR2 sequences are LGHDT and YNNKEL (reference sequence). V was clipped by 4 bases and J by 5 bases; unmatched bases: 9. CDR3 region: CASSRPRQGVDEQYF. DNA of the CDR3: TGTGCCAGCAGCCGGCCTCGACAGGGGGTGGACGAGCAGTACTTC.

This clone was found a few times. The V gene is TRBV27, the J gene TRBJ2-2; weak D call: TRBD2 (6 bases). The CDR3 totals 17 residues. The V end lost 5 bases, the J end lost 3 bases, and 19 bases lay between the germline ends. The V gene's germline CDR1 is MNHEY and CDR2 SMNVEV (reference sequence). The CDR3 sequence is CASSPTISWGDTGELFF. For the CDR3, the DNA is TGTGCCAGCAGTCCAACCATTTCGTGGGGGGACACCGGGGAGCTGTTTTTT.

This chain links TRBV7-2 with TRBJ2-1; 11 positions match TRBD2. Germline CDR1 and CDR2: SGHTA and FQGNSA. V dropped 5 bases and J dropped 2; count of bases not matched to a gene: 5. The CDR3 covers 16 residues. The CDR3 bases are TGTGCCAGCAGCCAAAGGGGACTAGCGGCCTACAATGAGCAGTTCTTC. Translated: CASSQRGLAAYNEQFF.

V is TRBV6-6 and J is TRBJ1-2; D might be TRBD1 (6 bases). From germline, CDR1 is MNHNY and CDR2 SVGAGI (reference sequence). The CDR3 has 15 residues. The V end lost 8 bases, the J end lost 8 bases, and 24 bases lay between the germline ends. The CDR3 coding sequence is TGTGCCAGCGTCCCCGGACAGTTCGGGCTAGGCGGCTACACCTTC. Translated: CASVPGQFGLGGYTF.

This clone was seen a few times. This CDR3 reads CASSDLIREAPLHF. DNA for the CDR3: TGTGCCAGCAGTGACCTGATCAGGGAGGCACCCCTCCACTTT. The rearrangement uses TRBV6-1 and TRBJ1-6; TRBD1 might be the D (5 bases). Trimming removed 3 bases from V and 11 bases from J, with 14 bases in between. The CDR3 is made up of 14 amino acids. In germline, CDR1 is MNHNS, CDR2 SASEGT.

V and J are TRBV19 and TRBJ2-7; possibly TRBD2 for D (7 bases). Trimming stripped 2 bases from V and 6 bases from J, with 20 bases between. The CDR3 loop spans 16 amino acids. Germline V gene sequence: CDR1 LNHDA, CDR2 SQIVND (reference sequence). CDR3 sequence: CASSITPGGRGGEQYF. The CDR3 region has the DNA TGTGCCAGTAGTATAACCCCCGGAGGGAGGGGGGGCGAGCAGTACTTC.

The V call is TRBV4-1, the J call TRBJ2-5; 11 positions agree with TRBD2. Losses at the gene ends were 2 bases for V and 5 bases for J; bases not matched to a gene: 13. From germline, CDR1 is MGHRA and CDR2 YSYEKL. The CDR3 loop spans 18 amino acids. This CDR3 reads CASSQLLIAGGREETQYF. The CDR3 bases are TGCGCCAGCAGCCAATTATTGATAGCGGGGGGGCGAGAGGAGACCCAGTACTTC.

The chain carries TRBV5-4 and TRBJ2-3, with D possibly being TRBD2 (7 bases). Germline-derived CDR1 and CDR2 are SGHNT and YYREEE (reference sequence). With 6 bases removed from V and 1 base from J, the gap between germline ends came to 24 bases. CDR3 length: 18 residues. The chain's CDR3 is CASNPGPSTRGRTDTQYF. CDR3 in DNA: TGTGCCAGCAACCCCGGCCCCTCTACGCGGGGGCGCACAGATACGCAGTATTTT.